A single sample gave rise to the 21 T cell receptor beta chains below, sequenced in a study of blood T cell dynamics during melanoma immunotherapy. Measured with immunoSEQ multiplex PCR; TCRdb has only the in-frame clones, and not every one. Of 5,900 or so clones in the sample, roughly 88% are singletons; the top ten hold about 1.9%. Time point specified: pre-treatment baseline. The specimen was blood, collected from a patient treated with checkpoint blockade. The source is a human donor with melanoma.

The chain is built from TRBV10-2 and TRBJ1-5, with 8 bases lining up with TRBD1. Germline V gives CDR1 WSHSY, CDR2 SAAADI. Trimming removed 5 bases from V and 9 bases from J; junction bases left unmatched: 6. The CDR3 totals 13 residues. For the CDR3, the DNA is TGCGCCAGCAGTCCTGGACAGGGATGGCCCCAGCATTTT. This gives the protein CASSPGQGWPQHF.

The V gene is TRBV9, the J gene TRBJ1-1, with D uncertain. CDR1 is SGDLS and CDR2 is YYNGEE in the germline V gene. This CDR3 is 15 amino acids long. V was clipped by 1 base and J by 1 base, with 11 bases between them. The CDR3 nucleotides read TGTGCCAGCAGCGTATCGGCGGCCCCGAACACTGAAGCTTTCTTT. Its translation: CASSVSAAPNTEAFF.

This sequence joins TRBV5-6 and TRBJ1-6, with TRBD1 as a possible D gene (5 bases). The CDR3 contains 17 residues. CDR1 and CDR2 (germline): SGHDT, YYEEEE. Trimming took 1 base from V and 2 from J, leaving 13 bases between them. The CDR3 loop reads CASSLMGEVTYNSPLHF. The CDR3 bases are TGTGCCAGCAGCTTGATGGGGGAAGTGACCTATAATTCACCCCTCCACTTT.

The rearrangement joins TRBV18 to TRBJ1-1; D is undetermined. In germline, CDR1 is KGHSH, CDR2 LQKENI. This CDR3 has 12 amino acids. V lost 3 bases and J lost 5, with 7 bases in between. CDR3 residues: CASSPIGTEAFF. CDR3 coding DNA: TGTGCCAGCTCACCGATTGGTACTGAAGCTTTCTTT.

CDR3 in amino acids: CAITADPSGQPQHF. In DNA form, the CDR3 reads TGTGCCATCACCGCGGACCCTAGCGGGCAGCCCCAGCATTTT. The chain carries TRBV10-3 and TRBJ1-5, with D uncertain. CDR1 is ENHRY and CDR2 is SYGVKD in the germline V gene. The CDR3 runs 14 residues. V lost 7 bases and J 7 bases, leaving 17 bases between the germline ends.

The chain has TRBV7-8 and TRBJ1-2; D might be TRBD1 (5 bases). Per germline, CDR1 SGHVS and CDR2 FQNEAQ. Trimming took 1 base from V and 0 from J, leaving 27 bases between them. This CDR3 contains 21 residues. CDR3 nucleotides: TGTGCCAGCAGCTTAGAAGGGATTTATATCGGCAGGGAGGGTACTAACTATGGCTACACCTTC. It specifies CASSLEGIYIGREGTNYGYTF.

The rearrangement links TRBV15 to TRBJ2-7, with D hard to call. Germline values: CDR1 LNHNV, CDR2 YYDKDF (reference sequence). This CDR3 region has 15 residues. V gave up 0 bases and J gave up 3 bases, with 12 bases separating them. In nucleotides, the CDR3 is TGTGCCACCAGCAGAGATGCTGGGGTCATCTACGAGCAGTACTTC. It yields the protein CATSRDAGVIYEQYF.

This chain uses TRBV6-4 with TRBJ1-2; TRBD1 might be the D (5 bases). The CDR3 runs to 13 residues. Trimming stripped 5 bases from V and 6 bases from J, with 13 bases between. Germline CDR1 is MRHNA and CDR2 is SNTAGT. The CDR3 nucleotides are TGTGCCAGCAGTTCCGGGACCGCAGATGGCTACACCTTC. This sequence encodes CASSSGTADGYTF.

This chain links TRBV7-2 with TRBJ2-5, with D perhaps matching TRBD1 (6 bases). Deletions cut 5 bases from V and 3 bases from J, with 13 bases between. This CDR3 has 14 residues. Germline assignment: CDR1 SGHTA and CDR2 FQGNSA. The CDR3 nucleotides read TGTGCCAGCAGCGGTAGTGGGGGCAAAGAGACCCAGTACTTC. This gives the protein CASSGSGGKETQYF.

A few counts support this clone. At one boundary the junction diverges from the germline segment, which might be a read error. The gene calls are TRBV5-1 and TRBJ2-7; D remains unclear. The CDR3 is 12 amino acids. Germline CDR1 and CDR2: SGHRS and YFSETQ. The CDR3 DNA follows: TGCGCCAGCAGGTTGGAGAGCTACGAGCAGTACTTC. Its protein product is CASRLESYEQYF.

The V and J genes are TRBV27 and TRBJ2-7; maybe TRBD1 (6 bases). Looked up from germline, CDR1 is MNHEY and CDR2 is SMNVEV (reference sequence). V shed 2 bases and J shed 2 bases, with 13 bases lying between them. The CDR3 is made up of 15 amino acids. DNA for the CDR3: TGTGCCAGCAGTTTAAGGGGACATATTACCTACGAGCAGTACTTC. Protein product: CASSLRGHITYEQYF.

The chain has TRBV7-2 and TRBJ2-5; 10 nucleotides match TRBD2. Germline V lookup: CDR1 SGHTA, CDR2 FQGNSA. This CDR3 contains 15 residues. With 8 bases clipped from V and 5 bases from J, the junction kept 11 bases outside the gene matches. This chain's CDR3 is CASVLAGTPDETQYF. The CDR3, as DNA: TGTGCCAGCGTACTAGCGGGGACGCCTGACGAGACCCAGTACTTC.

V is TRBV6-1 and J is TRBJ1-4; D ambiguous. Trimming pared 5 bases from V and 5 bases from J, leaving 9 bases between. The germline V gene encodes CDR1 MNHNS and CDR2 SASEGT. The length of the CDR3 is 13 residues. The CDR3 nucleotides are TGTGCCAGCAGTCTGGGTCGAAATGAAAAACTGTTTTTT. Protein sequence: CASSLGRNEKLFF.

This clone was recorded only once. V and J are TRBV7-2 and TRBJ1-4; 8 bases agree with TRBD1. There are 14 residues in the CDR3. V shed 5 bases, J shed 5 bases, and the junction held 4 bases outside the gene matches. Germline lookup yields CDR1 SGHTA and CDR2 FQGNSA. The CDR3 DNA sequence: TGTGCCAGCAGCCAGGACAGGGCCAATGAAAAACTGTTTTTT. It encodes CASSQDRANEKLFF.

The chain uses TRBV7-8 and TRBJ1-2, with TRBD1 identical over 9 bases. The length of the CDR3 is 14 residues. V lost 2 bases to trimming and J lost 8 bases; unmatched junction nucleotides: 6. CDR1 and CDR2 from the germline V gene are SGHVS and FQNEAQ. CDR3 loop: CASSLLQGAHGYTF. CDR3 in DNA: TGTGCCAGCAGCTTATTACAGGGGGCACACGGCTACACCTTC.

V gene TRBV13 combines with J gene TRBJ2-5; the D gene is possibly TRBD2 (5 bases). Germline V lookup: CDR1 PRHDT, CDR2 FYEKMQ (reference sequence). Trimming pared 7 bases from V and 9 bases from J, leaving 18 bases between. The CDR3 loop spans 13 amino acids. CDR3 coding DNA: TGTGCCAGCACCCTCAAACCCGGACTTCCCCAGTACTTC. Translated: CASTLKPGLPQYF.

V usage is TRBV9 and J usage is TRBJ2-3; D possibly matches TRBD1 or TRBD2 (5 bases each). Germline values: CDR1 SGDLS, CDR2 YYNGEE. This CDR3 is built from 13 residues. V was shortened by 4 bases and J by 3 bases, with 9 bases between the two germline ends. CDR3 DNA sequence: TGTGCCAGCAGCCGAGGGGTGACAGATACGCAGTATTTT. Encoded protein: CASSRGVTDTQYF.

This clone was detected only a few times. The rearrangement links TRBV9 to TRBJ1-1, with a possible D match to TRBD1 (6 bases). Germline values: CDR1 SGDLS, CDR2 YYNGEE. The CDR3 is 16 residues long. V lost 4 bases and J lost 0, with 16 bases in between. DNA of the CDR3: TGTGCCAGCAGCCCCTCAGGGGCGGGGATGAACACTGAAGCTTTCTTT. Its protein is CASSPSGAGMNTEAFF. Looking up the rest from reference TRBV9 and TRBJ1-1 gives the full variable domain: DSGVTQTPKHLITATGQRVTLRCSPRSGDLSVYWYQQSLDQGLQFLIQYYNGEERAKGNILERFSAQQFPDLHSELNLSSLELGDSALYFCASSPSGAGMNTEAFFGQGTRLTVV.

This chain joins TRBV9 and TRBJ2-5; D gene unclear. V was shortened by 0 bases and J by 5 bases, with 14 bases between the two germline ends. The germline V gene encodes CDR1 SGDLS and CDR2 YYNGEE. The CDR3 is 15 amino acids. Here the CDR3 DNA reads TGTGCCAGCAGCGTAGATCGGGTGGTGGGTGAGACCCAGTACTTC. It encodes CASSVDRVVGETQYF.

The chain carries TRBV7-9 and TRBJ1-2; D gene uncertain. CDR3 length: 14 amino acids. CDR1 SEHNR and CDR2 FQNEAQ come from the germline V gene (reference sequence). V was pared by 5 bases and J by 3 bases, with 13 bases between. CDR3 protein: CASSGHVSDYGYTF. The CDR3 DNA is TGTGCCAGCAGCGGTCATGTGTCAGACTATGGCTACACCTTC.

The rearrangement links TRBV7-2 to TRBJ1-2; TRBD1 matches 7 bases. There are 15 residues in the CDR3. Germline V gene sequence: CDR1 SGHTA, CDR2 FQGNSA. V shed 7 bases and J 4 bases; nucleotides not matched to a gene: 12. DNA of the CDR3: TGTGCCAGCACCCAGGGGGGGGCTTCTCTCTATGGCTACACCTTC. It codes for CASTQGGASLYGYTF.